This T cell receptor (beta chain) was captured in a study of T cells in localized non-small cell lung cancer (TCRdb year 2020). Regarding the complete study: T cell repertoires of 200 to 250 early-stage NSCLC patients were analyzed, with tumors being compared against uninvolved tumor-adjacent lungs. The cohort was made up of around 250 treatment-naive NSCLC patients whose localized lung tumors had been resected. A mean age of around 66 years was recorded for the NSCLC patients, of whom roughly 130 were male and about a hundred were female. Here is what the overall study found, with its caveats: The highest T cell clonality was observed in uninvolved tumor-adjacent lung, where clonality exceeded that of tumor, suggesting that antigenic responses were more focused in uninvolved tumor-adjacent lung. Multi-region tumor sequencing was not performed, so intratumor heterogeneity could not be excluded. Because the study design was exploratory, TCR variables were selected using unadjusted p-values without false-discovery rate correction. A median of approximately 53 of the top 100 tumor clones turned up in the paired uninvolved adjacent lung, and 28 of those clones also ranked among the top 100 of that same adjacent lung. Longer overall survival was associated with higher blood T cell density, whereas shorter survival was associated with higher adjacent-lung clonality.

At diagnosis, peripheral blood, uninvolved tumor-adjacent lung and tumor were collected and were preserved as a mix of fresh-frozen and FFPE material. Blood samples were analyzed as peripheral blood mononuclear cells for TCR repertoire profiling. The immunoSEQ Assay was used to sequence TCR beta CDR3 regions from DNA. As for the original processing: T cell density was computed as TCR beta template counts normalized to usable DNA estimated by amplifying housekeeping genes. Richness was estimated with the preseqR package, extrapolating to 400,000 templates for PBMC samples and 120,000 templates for tissue samples. Clonality was taken to be one minus Pielou's evenness. To identify tissue-enriched TCRs, differential abundance testing was run on productive amino-acid clonotypes with a minimum total count of 5 and an alpha of 0.1. The Jaccard Index and the Morisita Overlap Index were used to measure repertoire overlap between compartments. GLIPH grouped TCR beta CDR3s together with public tetramer-defined viral CDR3s, and a viral motif had to include at least three viral sequences and show V-gene enrichment. TCRdb took over this immuneACCESS table, retaining in-frame rearrangements with V and J assigned. Such tables are incomplete; in checked studies, under half of the missing clones stem from an unresolved V gene, and the remainder is unexplained. V, J and clone size derive from that table, while D and trimming were established from the DNA sequence. The sample profile shows some 55,000 clones; roughly four fifths of them were found once. 15% to 20% of the sample is in the top ten clones.

The CDR3 covers 14 residues, taking in both the cysteine and the phenylalanine. The retained sequence is limited to the CDR3, 42 bases, with the frame set at the first base. Based on the germline V gene, the CDR1 and CDR2 sequences are SGHVS and FQNEAQ. V gives up 2 bases and J gives up 0 bases, and the segment between their germline ends measures 8 bases. About this clone: Its antigen is currently not known. There are no base qualities to consult, and no much larger clone falls within one base.

The sequence derives from a female donor at least 60 years old with stage II squamous cell lung carcinoma. The sample consisted of peripheral blood, taken before any cancer treatment. The rearranged segments are TRBV7-8 and TRBJ2-7; no confident D gene assignment can be made. This receptor has the CDR3 CASSLPGLSYEQYF. The nucleotide sequence is given as TGTGCCAGCAGCTTACCCGGCCTCTCCTACGAGCAGTACTTC. Beyond the CDR3, the reference TRBV7-8 and TRBJ2-7 genes provide the residues; the full variable domain reads: GAGVSQSPRYKVAKRGQDVALRCDPISGHVSLFWYQQALGQGPEFLTYFQNEAQLDKSGLPSDRFFAERPEGSVSTLKIQRTQQEDSAVYLCASSLPGLSYEQYFGPGTRLTVT.